The 23 T cell receptor beta chains listed next were all sequenced from one sample in a study of Graves' ophthalmopathy and Graves' hyperthyroidism. The authors amplified TCR beta CDR3 regions, and they did so from RNA transcripts for repertoire sequencing. RT-PCR in the first round used HTBI primers; a second-round multiplex PCR followed. One entry per CDR3 protein results from TCRdb running MiXCR on the multiplex PCR reads. The table has 580,000 or so distinct CDR3 sequences, 39% seen once. The sample comprised peripheral blood or thyroid tissue (not recorded which). The receptors shown here come from an adult man with Graves' hyperthyroidism.

Regarding this clonotype: The conserved closing phenylalanine or tryptophan is absent in this CDR3, likely reflecting a read error. The gene calls are TRBV7-2 and TRBJ1-6; tentative D call: TRBD1 (5 bases). Germline V CDR1 and CDR2: SGHTA, FQGNSA. Trimming stripped 5 bases from V and 10 bases from J, with 18 bases between. This CDR3 comprises 15 residues. The CDR3 is CASSQDPGEASPLHL. In DNA form, the CDR3 reads TGTGCCAGCAGCCAAGATCCGGGGGAGGCATCACCCCTCCACCTT.

The chain uses TRBV29-1 and TRBJ1-1; no clear D gene. The CDR3 length is 12 residues. V shed 8 bases and J shed 1 base, with 11 bases lying between them. Germline loops: CDR1 SQVTM, CDR2 ANQGSEA. As DNA, the CDR3 is TGCAGCCTGGCACTTAAGAACACTGAAGCTTTCTTT. It is translated as CSLALKNTEAFF.

V usage is TRBV5-1 and J usage is TRBJ2-3; tentative D call: TRBD2 (6 bases). The length of the CDR3 is 16 residues. Germline loops: CDR1 SGHRS, CDR2 YFSETQ. With 0 bases removed from V and 1 base from J, the gap between germline ends came to 12 bases. The CDR3 coding sequence is TGCGCCAGCAGCTTGGTGGCGGGGTTAGGCACAGATACGCAGTATTTT. This codes for CASSLVAGLGTDTQYF.

The J gene is TRBJ2-7, the V gene TRBV24-1; D remains ambiguous. Germline-derived CDR1 and CDR2 are KGHDR and SFDVKD. The ends were cut back, 12 bases at V and 0 bases at J, with 2 bases in the middle. The CDR3 loop spans 9 amino acids. CDR3 amino acids: CAPSYEQYF. The CDR3 bases are TGTGCCCCCTCCTACGAGCAGTACTTC.

V and J are TRBV13 and TRBJ2-7; 10 bases align to TRBD2. CDR3 size: 15 residues. V trimming: 5 bases; J trimming: 5 bases; junction bases outside the gene matches: 9. Germline CDR1 and CDR2: PRHDT and FYEKMQ (reference sequence). The CDR3 DNA sequence: TGTGCCAGCAGCCCCGGCGGACTAGCGGCCGACGAGCAGTACTTC. Translated: CASSPGGLAADEQYF.

Ten or more counts support this clonotype. The chain carries TRBV24-1 and TRBJ1-2; D gene uncertain. The CDR3 is 14 residues long. The germline gives CDR1 KGHDR, CDR2 SFDVKD. V lost 3 bases and J lost 8, with 15 bases in between. CDR3 loop: CATSDPNTPVGYTF. CDR3 sequence (DNA): TGTGCCACCAGTGATCCCAATACTCCGGTCGGCTACACCTTC.

The chain couples TRBV15 to TRBJ2-3, with 7 positions matching TRBD1. Germline loops: CDR1 LNHNV, CDR2 YYDKDF (reference sequence). J gave up 3 bases and V 3 bases, and 6 bases lay outside the gene matches. The CDR3 is made up of 15 amino acids. The CDR3 loop is CATSSGTARTDTQYF. CDR3 DNA sequence: TGTGCCACCAGCAGTGGGACAGCTAGGACAGATACGCAGTATTTT.

With respect to this clonotype: This sequence may be a read error, since a much larger clone differs from it by one base. The V call is TRBV5-6, the J call TRBJ1-4, with a weak D call TRBD1 (6 bases). The CDR3 covers 16 residues. Germline CDR1 reads SGHDT; CDR2 reads YYEEEE. DNA of the CDR3: TGTGACAGCAGCTTCGGGACACTTGCAACTAATGAAAAACTGTTTTTT. This encodes CDSSFGTLATNEKLFF.

Many counts were recorded for this clonotype. V usage is TRBV7-9 and J usage is TRBJ2-2, with 9 nucleotides matching TRBD1. This CDR3 spans 16 amino acids. Germline CDR1 is SEHNR and CDR2 is FQNEAQ (reference sequence). The trim removed 5 bases at V and 3 bases at J, leaving 7 bases unmatched. CDR3 nucleotide sequence: TGTGCCAGCAGCCTCCTCCGGACAGGGGACACCGGGGAGCTGTTTTTT. It yields the protein CASSLLRTGDTGELFF.

This clonotype was seen at least ten times. The V and J genes are TRBV2 and TRBJ1-6, with 9 bases fitting TRBD1. V was pared by 6 bases and J by 1 base, with 4 bases of the junction left unmatched. CDR1 and CDR2 from the germline V gene are SNHLY and FYNNEI. The CDR3 totals 16 residues. The CDR3 DNA sequence: TGTGCCAGCAGCGGGACAGGGCAGTCCTATAATTCACCCCTCCACTTT. It yields the protein CASSGTGQSYNSPLHF.

The sample holds one count of this clonotype. The chain is built from TRBV10-3 and TRBJ2-5; 10 nucleotides agree with TRBD2. J was trimmed by 4 bases and V by 5 bases; bases with no gene match: 7. This CDR3 has 15 amino acids. The germline V gene has CDR1 ENHRY and CDR2 SYGVKD. The CDR3, as DNA: TGTGCCATCAGTTCTAGCGGGGGTAGAGGAGAGACCCAGTACTTC. Translated: CAISSSGGRGETQYF.

This clonotype has at least ten counts. The chain couples TRBV29-1 to TRBJ1-3; D is uncertain. The ends were cut back, 4 bases at V and 0 bases at J, with 4 bases in the middle. CDR1 SQVTM and CDR2 ANQGSEA come from the germline V gene. The CDR3 has 12 residues. The CDR3 nucleotides read TGCAGCGTTGGCGTCTCTGGAAACACCATATATTTT. Amino acid sequence: CSVGVSGNTIYF.

The chain carries TRBV25-1 and TRBJ2-5; 14 bases align to TRBD2. With V trimmed by 3 bases and J by 5 bases, 8 bases remained unmatched. CDR1 is MGHDK and CDR2 is SYGVNS in the germline V gene. The CDR3 sequence is 17 residues long. CDR3 coding DNA: TGTGCCAGCAGTGATATGGGACTAGCGGGGGTCTGGGAGACCCAGTACTTC. Encoded protein: CASSDMGLAGVWETQYF.

This clonotype has a count of ten or more. The CDR3 is CASSLEFRVETQYF. CDR3 in DNA: TGTGCCAGCAGCTTAGAATTTAGGGTAGAGACCCAGTACTTC. The V gene is TRBV7-8, the J gene TRBJ2-5; D remains ambiguous. V was shortened by 1 base and J by 4 bases, with 10 bases between the two germline ends. CDR3 length equals 14 residues. The germline V gene encodes CDR1 SGHVS and CDR2 FQNEAQ.

This clonotype was seen many times. The rearrangement links TRBV29-1 to TRBJ1-2; 7 bases map to TRBD1. CDR3 length: 12 residues. With V trimmed by 5 bases and J by 8 bases, 8 bases remained unmatched. CDR1 and CDR2 from the germline V gene are SQVTM and ANQGSEA. The CDR3 DNA follows: TGCAGCGTTTGGACAGGTTCCTTGGGCTACACCTTC. The encoded protein is CSVWTGSLGYTF. The full variable domain, rest sourced from reference TRBV29-1 and TRBJ1-2, is SAVISQKPSRDICQRGTSLTIQCQVDSQVTMMFWYRQQPGQSLTLIATANQGSEATYESGFVIDKFPISRPNLTFSTLTVSNMSPEDSSIYLCSVWTGSLGYTFGSGTRLTVV.

The DNA for the CDR3 is TGCGCCAGCTCGGGGACAGGGGATTCACCCCTCCACTTT. It codes for CASSGTGDSPLHF. The chain combines TRBV10-1 with TRBJ1-6, with 10 bases that match TRBD1. CDR3 length: 13 amino acids. V shed 8 bases and J 8 bases; nucleotides not matched to a gene: 3. Germline-derived CDR1 and CDR2 are WNHNN and SYGVQD (reference sequence).

Only one count was recorded for this clonotype. One end of the junction varies from germline; a read error may be responsible. This chain links TRBV7-2 with TRBJ1-5, with D perhaps TRBD1 (5 bases). Germline V lookup: CDR1 SGHTA, CDR2 FQGNSA. This CDR3 has 14 residues. The CDR3 DNA reads as TGCGCCAGCAGCCAACCAGGGTACCAAGAGACCCAGCATTTT. Translating it yields CASSQPGYQETQHF.

Many counts were recorded for this clonotype. This chain links TRBV28 with TRBJ1-2; D is uncertain. V dropped 2 bases and J dropped 6 bases, with 13 bases sitting between them. The CDR3 extends over 14 amino acids. Germline V lookup: CDR1 MDHEN, CDR2 SYDVKM. In DNA, the CDR3 is TGTGCCAGCAGTTTACTCCGACCTGGGCATGGCTACACCTTC. This codes for CASSLLRPGHGYTF.

Concerning this clonotype itself: A much larger clone is a single base away; this may be a read error. Since no conserved phenylalanine or tryptophan closes the CDR3, a read error is the likely cause. The genes are TRBV6-1 and TRBJ1-2, with 7 bases that match TRBD1. V was clipped by 6 bases and J by 1 base; unmatched bases: 8. There are 15 residues in the CDR3. Germline CDR1 reads MNHNS; CDR2 reads SASEGT. The CDR3 DNA follows: TGTGCCAGCAGAGATCGGACAGGAGATAACTATGGCTACACCTCC. It codes for CASRDRTGDNYGYTS.

The rearrangement uses TRBV12-3 or TRBV12-4 and TRBJ2-7, with D perhaps matching TRBD2 (6 bases). The CDR3 has 16 amino acids. Trimming cost V 0 bases and J 3 bases, with 15 bases left between them. The CDR3 loop reads CASSLATGDSVYEQYF. Here the CDR3 DNA reads TGTGCCAGCAGTTTAGCGACGGGGGATTCAGTCTACGAGCAGTACTTC.

This clonotype was recorded at least ten times. The CDR3: CASRLQGHQPQHF. As DNA, the CDR3 is TGTGCCAGTAGACTGCAGGGGCATCAGCCCCAGCATTTT. The V gene is TRBV19, the J gene TRBJ1-5; a possible D gene is TRBD1 (6 bases). The germline gives CDR1 LNHDA, CDR2 SQIVND (reference sequence). V lost 6 bases to trimming and J lost 5 bases, with 11 bases between them. This CDR3 comprises 13 residues. Using reference TRBV19 and TRBJ1-5 for the parts outside the CDR3, the full variable domain is DGGITQSPKYLFRKEGQNVTLSCEQNLNHDAMYWYRQDPGQGLRLIYYSQIVNDFQKGDIAEGYSVSREKKESFPLTVTSAQKNPTAFYLCASRLQGHQPQHFGDGTRLSIL.

The rearrangement joins TRBV7-9 to TRBJ2-3; 7 bases are a match to TRBD1. The length of the CDR3 is 15 residues. The germline gives CDR1 SEHNR, CDR2 FQNEAQ (reference sequence). The J segment lost 2 bases and the V segment lost 5 bases, leaving 7 bases of the junction unmatched. This chain's CDR3 is CASSASDRVTDTQYF. CDR3 bases: TGTGCCAGCAGCGCGTCCGACAGGGTCACAGATACGCAGTATTTT.

The chain carries TRBV5-4 and TRBJ2-7; 10 bases match TRBD2. The J call may be faulty, since TRBJ2-1 better matches the DNA end. The length of the CDR3 is 15 residues. The germline CDR1 and CDR2 sequences are SGHNT and YYREEE (reference sequence). In nucleotides, the CDR3 is TGTGCCAGCAGCATAGGACTAGCGGATTACAATGAGCAGTTCTTC. This translates into CASSIGLADYNEQFF.